One and the same sample provided the 22 T cell receptor beta chains below, sequenced in a study of OX40 agonist ivuxolimab in advanced cancers. TCRdb's table, derived via immunoSEQ multiplex PCR, lists solely in-frame clones and lacks some. The table has about 36,000 clones, 74% seen once. This specimen consisted of CD4+ or CD8+ T cells sorted from blood, obtained in a trial of the OX40 agonist ivuxolimab. These receptors were taken from an adult with an advanced solid tumor such as melanoma, head and neck, liver or kidney cancer.

The CDR3 DNA sequence: TGCGCCAGCAGCTACCTAGCGGGAAAGGGGACAGATACGCAGTATTTT. Amino acids: CASSYLAGKGTDTQYF. The rearrangement uses TRBV5-1 and TRBJ2-3; 9 bases agree with TRBD2. Germline V CDR1 and CDR2: SGHRS, YFSETQ. The CDR3 consists of 16 residues. The V and J ends lost 3 bases and 3 bases, in that order; junction bases with no gene match: 8.

The chain combines TRBV5-1 with TRBJ1-3; 7 bases agree with TRBD1. V shed 4 bases and J 0 bases; nucleotides not matched to a gene: 4. The CDR3 runs 15 residues. The germline V gene has CDR1 SGHRS and CDR2 YFSETQ. The CDR3 spells CASSVDRASGNTIYF. In DNA, the CDR3 is TGCGCCAGCAGCGTTGACAGGGCCTCTGGAAACACCATATATTTT.

This clone was counted a few times. The rearrangement links TRBV7-2 to TRBJ1-2; D gene uncertain. The CDR3 length is 17 residues. Per the germline V gene, CDR1 is SGHTA and CDR2 is FQGNSA. Trimming pared 5 bases from V and 4 bases from J, leaving 23 bases between. The CDR3 protein is CASSARDTALPLYGYTF. DNA of the CDR3: TGTGCCAGCAGCGCTCGGGATACAGCTCTACCCCTCTATGGCTACACCTTC. Looking up the rest from reference TRBV7-2 and TRBJ1-2 gives the full variable domain: GAGVSQSPSNKVTEKGKDVELRCDPISGHTALYWYRQSLGQGLEFLIYFQGNSAPDKSGLPSDRFSAERTGGSVSTLTIQRTQQEDSAVYLCASSARDTALPLYGYTFGSGTRLTVV.

This clone was picked up a small number of times. The chain recombines TRBV5-1 with TRBJ2-5; weak D call: TRBD1 (7 bases). Germline lookup yields CDR1 SGHRS and CDR2 YFSETQ. The CDR3 is 16 residues long. The ends were cut back, 0 bases at V and 4 bases at J, with 16 bases in the middle. CDR3 sequence (DNA): TGCGCCAGCAGCTTGGAATTTGTTCAGGGGGGAGAGACCCAGTACTTC. Amino acids: CASSLEFVQGGETQYF.

CDR3 in DNA: TGTGCCAGCAGTTCGGGACAGACGAGGAACACTGAAGCTTTCTTT. This encodes CASSSGQTRNTEAFF. This chain uses TRBV6-5 with TRBJ1-1; 7 nucleotides match TRBD1. V shed 4 bases, J shed 1 base, and the junction held 6 bases outside the gene matches. The germline CDR1 and CDR2 sequences are MNHEY and SVGAGI. The CDR3 consists of 15 residues.

This clone showed up just a few times. CDR3 in amino acids: CASSFGGLNQPQHF. The CDR3 DNA sequence: TGTGCCAGCAGCTTCGGGGGCCTCAATCAGCCCCAGCATTTT. The genes are TRBV7-6 and TRBJ1-5; D possibly corresponds to TRBD1 (6 bases). Trimming removed 3 bases at V and 3 bases at J, with 9 bases between. This CDR3 is built from 14 residues. Germline loops: CDR1 SGHVS, CDR2 FNYEAQ.

The chain joins TRBV11-2 to TRBJ2-7, with 8 bases lining up with TRBD1. J gave up 4 bases and V 4 bases, and 9 bases lay outside the gene matches. Germline values: CDR1 SGHAT, CDR2 FQNNGV. This CDR3 comprises 15 residues. CDR3 in DNA: TGTGCCAGCAGCTCAGGGGGCGTGAGGTTTTACGAGCAGTACTTC. Translating it yields CASSSGGVRFYEQYF.

The chain couples TRBV28 to TRBJ1-2, with D tentatively TRBD1 (6 bases). Per germline, CDR1 MDHEN and CDR2 SYDVKM. The CDR3 loop spans 13 amino acids. V lost 4 bases, J lost 4 bases, and 10 bases lay in between. The CDR3 sequence: CASSWGRGYGYTF. As DNA, the CDR3 is TGTGCCAGCAGTTGGGGCAGGGGCTATGGCTACACCTTC.

The V call is TRBV2, the J call TRBJ2-7, with a possible D match to TRBD2 (6 bases). Per the germline V gene, CDR1 is SNHLY and CDR2 is FYNNEI. The CDR3 consists of 12 residues. Trimming removed 7 bases from V and 1 base from J, with 8 bases in between. Here the CDR3 DNA reads TGTGCCAGCACGGGACTTTCCTACGAGCAGTACGTC. Amino acids: CASTGLSYEQYV.

This clone was recorded only once. The chain carries TRBV11-2 and TRBJ2-2; 9 bases match TRBD1. Germline V CDR1 and CDR2: SGHAT, FQNNGV. CDR3 length: 16 amino acids. The junction had 8 bases not matched to a gene; V was cut back by 5 bases and J by 4 bases. The chain's CDR3 is CASSKKGQGSTGELFF. The DNA of the CDR3 is TGTGCCAGCAGCAAGAAGGGACAGGGATCCACCGGGGAGCTGTTTTTT.

The V and J genes are TRBV19 and TRBJ1-2, with a weak D call TRBD1 (6 bases). CDR1 and CDR2 from the germline V gene are LNHDA and SQIVND (reference sequence). The CDR3 is 13 residues long. The V and J ends lost 6 bases and 0 bases respectively, with 8 bases between them. CDR3 in amino acids: CASRDRTNYGYTF. The CDR3 bases are TGTGCCAGTAGGGACAGAACTAACTATGGCTACACCTTC.

This chain joins TRBV6-1 and TRBJ1-6, with D unclear. The CDR3 runs to 12 residues. V was pared by 3 bases and J by 10 bases, with 7 bases between. The V gene's germline CDR1 is MNHNS and CDR2 SASEGT. This CDR3 reads CASSEGYSPLHF. In DNA form, the CDR3 reads TGTGCCAGCAGTGAGGGTTACTCACCCCTCCACTTT.

This clone was found a few times. At the DNA level, this CDR3 is encoded by other sequences in the same sample as well. The CDR3 DNA reads TGTGCCAGCAGCTTAAGGTACGAGCAGTACTTC. Protein: CASSLRYEQYF. The rearrangement uses TRBV7-9 and TRBJ2-7; D is unclear. V lost 2 bases to trimming and J lost 4 bases, with 3 bases between them. Germline-derived CDR1 and CDR2 are SEHNR and FQNEAQ (reference sequence). CDR3 length: 11 amino acids.

The chain uses TRBV5-1 and TRBJ2-5, with unresolved D. The J call may be in error: the DNA end matches TRBJ2-7 better. Germline V gene lookup returns CDR1 SGHRS and CDR2 YFSETQ. The CDR3 is 14 residues long. Here the CDR3 DNA reads TGCGCCAGCAGCGTAGCAGGTCCTCCCTACGAGCAGTACTTC. As protein: CASSVAGPPYEQYF.

This chain joins TRBV28 and TRBJ1-1; D gene unclear. The CDR3 runs to 14 residues. Trimming removed 10 bases from V and 4 bases from J, with 19 bases in between. CDR1 is MDHEN and CDR2 is SYDVKM in the germline V gene. The CDR3 spells CAISGSSSGTEAFF. The CDR3 DNA sequence: TGTGCCATCTCGGGGTCGAGTTCGGGCACTGAAGCTTTCTTT.

The chain joins TRBV6-1 to TRBJ1-4, with 10 bases matching TRBD1. With V trimmed by 4 bases and J by 8 bases, 4 bases remained unmatched. This CDR3 has 14 residues. Per the germline V gene, CDR1 is MNHNS and CDR2 is SASEGT. The CDR3 DNA reads TGTGCCAGCAGTGTCCGGACAGGGGGGGAAAAACTGTTTTTT. Its protein is CASSVRTGGEKLFF.

The chain couples TRBV27 to TRBJ1-5; a weak D match, TRBD1 (5 bases). The CDR3 is 14 residues long. Germline CDR1 is MNHEY and CDR2 is SMNVEV (reference sequence). The V end lost 4 bases, the J end lost 2 bases, and 9 bases lay between the germline ends. The CDR3 DNA follows: TGTGCCAGCAGTTCAGGGTATGGCAATCAGCCCCAGCATTTT. This translates into CASSSGYGNQPQHF.

The chain combines TRBV18 with TRBJ2-1, with a tentative D call TRBD1 (6 bases). CDR3 length: 13 residues. Trimming shortened V by 6 bases and J by 3 bases, and 9 bases separated the two germline ends. Germline CDR1 reads KGHSH; CDR2 reads LQKENI. CDR3 DNA: TGTGCCAGCTCGACAGGTTTCTACAATGAGCAGTTCTTC. Protein: CASSTGFYNEQFF. The full variable domain, rest sourced from reference TRBV18 and TRBJ2-1, is NAGVMQNPRHLVRRRGQEARLRCSPMKGHSHVYWYRQLPEEGLKFMVYLQKENIIDESGMPKERFSAEFPKEGPSILRIQQVVRGDSAAYFCASSTGFYNEQFFGPGTRLTVL.

The genes are TRBV18 and TRBJ1-3; D gene unclear. Germline V gives CDR1 KGHSH, CDR2 LQKENI. V dropped 2 bases and J dropped 0 bases, with 11 bases sitting between them. This CDR3 region has 16 residues. The CDR3 bases are TGTGCCAGCTCACCATCGGCCGGTTTCTCTGGAAACACCATATATTTT. This encodes CASSPSAGFSGNTIYF.

The rearrangement uses TRBV27 and TRBJ2-1; either TRBD1 or TRBD2 may fit D (7 bases each). Trimming cost V 5 bases and J 5 bases, with 19 bases left between them. CDR3 length: 16 amino acids. Per the germline V gene, CDR1 is MNHEY and CDR2 is SMNVEV (reference sequence). This CDR3 is CASSPYGRGRDNEQFF. As DNA, the CDR3 is TGTGCCAGCAGTCCCTACGGCAGGGGGAGGGACAATGAGCAGTTCTTC.

The V call is TRBV5-4, the J call TRBJ1-2; D not resolved. V gave up 5 bases and J gave up 8 bases, with 13 bases separating them. Germline CDR1 SGHNT, CDR2 YYREEE (reference sequence). The CDR3 runs 12 residues. CDR3 in DNA: TGTGCCAGCAGTTTAGATCGGGGAGGCTACACCTTC. It specifies CASSLDRGGYTF.

This clone was seen just once. The chain employs TRBV6-5 and TRBJ1-4, with D hard to call. Deletions cut 4 bases from V and 8 bases from J, with 17 bases between. Germline V gene data show CDR1 as MNHEY and CDR2 as SVGAGI. This CDR3 is 15 amino acids long. CDR3 sequence (DNA): TGTGCCAGCAGTTCAACCGGAGCGGAGAGGGAAAAACTGTTTTTT. It encodes CASSSTGAEREKLFF.